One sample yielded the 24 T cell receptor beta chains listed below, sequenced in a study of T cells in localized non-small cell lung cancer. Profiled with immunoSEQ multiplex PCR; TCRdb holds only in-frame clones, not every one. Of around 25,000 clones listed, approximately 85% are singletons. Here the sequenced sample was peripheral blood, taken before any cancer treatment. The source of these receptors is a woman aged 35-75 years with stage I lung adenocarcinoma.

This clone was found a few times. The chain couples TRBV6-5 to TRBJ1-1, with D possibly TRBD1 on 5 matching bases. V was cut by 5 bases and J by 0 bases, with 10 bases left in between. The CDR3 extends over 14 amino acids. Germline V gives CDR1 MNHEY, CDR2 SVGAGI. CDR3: CASSRGDVNTEAFF. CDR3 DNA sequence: TGTGCCAGCAGTCGAGGGGACGTGAACACTGAAGCTTTCTTT.

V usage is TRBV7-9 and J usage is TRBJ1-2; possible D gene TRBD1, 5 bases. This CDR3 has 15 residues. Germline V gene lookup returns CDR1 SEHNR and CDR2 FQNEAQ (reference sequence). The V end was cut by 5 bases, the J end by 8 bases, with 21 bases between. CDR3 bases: TGTGCCAGCAGCCCAGCCGGGGCGGGGTGGAGCGGCTACACCTTC. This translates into CASSPAGAGWSGYTF.

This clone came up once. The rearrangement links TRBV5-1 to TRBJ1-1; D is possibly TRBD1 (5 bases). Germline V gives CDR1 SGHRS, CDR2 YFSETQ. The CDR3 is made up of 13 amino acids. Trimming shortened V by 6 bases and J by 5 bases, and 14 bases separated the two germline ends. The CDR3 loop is CASMEEGRTEAFF. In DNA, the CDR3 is TGCGCCAGCATGGAGGAGGGACGAACTGAAGCTTTCTTT.

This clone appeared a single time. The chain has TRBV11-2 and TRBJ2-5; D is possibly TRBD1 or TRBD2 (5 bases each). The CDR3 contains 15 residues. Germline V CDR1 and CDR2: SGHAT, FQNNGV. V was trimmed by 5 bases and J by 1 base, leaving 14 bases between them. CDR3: CASSLLGTSQETQYF. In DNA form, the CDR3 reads TGTGCCAGCAGCCTGTTGGGGACCTCCCAAGAGACCCAGTACTTC.

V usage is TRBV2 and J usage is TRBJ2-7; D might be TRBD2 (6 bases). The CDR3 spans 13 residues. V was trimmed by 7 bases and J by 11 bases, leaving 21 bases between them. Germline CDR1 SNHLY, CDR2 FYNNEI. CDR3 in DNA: TGTGCCAGCATTGATCCCACCGGGGGACTTGAGTACTTC. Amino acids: CASIDPTGGLEYF. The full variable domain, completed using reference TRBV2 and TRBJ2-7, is EPEVTQTPSHQVTQMGQEVILRCVPISNHLYFYWYRQILGQKVEFLVSFYNNEISEKSEIFDDQFSVERPDGSNFTLKIRSTKLEDSAMYFCASIDPTGGLEYFGPGTRLTVT.

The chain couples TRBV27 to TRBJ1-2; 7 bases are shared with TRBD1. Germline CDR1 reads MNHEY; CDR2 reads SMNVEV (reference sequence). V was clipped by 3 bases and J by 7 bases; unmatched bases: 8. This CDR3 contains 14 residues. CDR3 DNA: TGTGCCAGCAGTTTTGCCCCCGCAGGGGGTGGCTACACCTTC. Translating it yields CASSFAPAGGGYTF.

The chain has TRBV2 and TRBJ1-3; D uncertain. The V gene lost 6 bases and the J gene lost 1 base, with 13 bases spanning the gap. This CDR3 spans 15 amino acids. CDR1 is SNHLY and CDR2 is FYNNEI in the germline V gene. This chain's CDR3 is CASRGTSLSGNTIYF. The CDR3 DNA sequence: TGTGCCAGCAGGGGTACTTCGCTTTCTGGAAACACCATATATTTT.

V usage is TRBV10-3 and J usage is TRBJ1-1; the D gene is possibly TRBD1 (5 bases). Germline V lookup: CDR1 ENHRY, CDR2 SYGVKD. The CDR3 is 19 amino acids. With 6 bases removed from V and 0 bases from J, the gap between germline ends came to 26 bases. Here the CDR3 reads CAIRSHLVGGGGLNTEAFF. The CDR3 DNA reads TGTGCCATCAGATCCCACTTAGTCGGTGGTGGGGGATTGAACACTGAAGCTTTCTTT.

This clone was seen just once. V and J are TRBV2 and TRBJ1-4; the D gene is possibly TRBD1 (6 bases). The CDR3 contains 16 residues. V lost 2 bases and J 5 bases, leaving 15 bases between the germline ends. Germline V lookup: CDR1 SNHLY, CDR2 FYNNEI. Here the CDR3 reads CASSEMRTAGNEKLFF. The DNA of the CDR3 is TGTGCCAGCAGTGAAATGAGGACAGCGGGGAATGAAAAACTGTTTTTT. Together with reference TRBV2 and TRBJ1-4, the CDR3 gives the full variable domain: EPEVTQTPSHQVTQMGQEVILRCVPISNHLYFYWYRQILGQKVEFLVSFYNNEISEKSEIFDDQFSVERPDGSNFTLKIRSTKLEDSAMYFCASSEMRTAGNEKLFFGSGTQLSVL.

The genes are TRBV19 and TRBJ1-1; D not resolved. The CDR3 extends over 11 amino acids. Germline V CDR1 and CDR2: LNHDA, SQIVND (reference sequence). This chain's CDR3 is CAAGRNTEAFF. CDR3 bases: TGTGCAGCCGGGAGGAACACTGAAGCTTTCTTT.

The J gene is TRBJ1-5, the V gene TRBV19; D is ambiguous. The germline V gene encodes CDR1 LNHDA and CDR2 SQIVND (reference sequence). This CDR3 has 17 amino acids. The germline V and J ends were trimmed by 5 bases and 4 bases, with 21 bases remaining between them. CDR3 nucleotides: TGTGCCAGTAGTGGAAGACAAAGCCACCCAATTAATCAGCCCCAGCATTTT. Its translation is CASSGRQSHPINQPQHF.

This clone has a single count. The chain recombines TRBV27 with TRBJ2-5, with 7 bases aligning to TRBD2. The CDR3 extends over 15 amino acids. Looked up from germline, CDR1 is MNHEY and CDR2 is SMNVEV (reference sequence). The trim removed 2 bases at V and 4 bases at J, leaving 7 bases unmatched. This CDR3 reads CASSLTTSQVETQYF. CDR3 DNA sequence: TGTGCCAGCAGTTTAACGACTAGCCAGGTAGAGACCCAGTACTTC.

CDR3 amino acids: CASSYGDGWGETQYF. The CDR3 DNA reads as TGTGCCAGCAGTTACGGTGACGGTTGGGGAGAGACCCAGTACTTC. The rearrangement joins TRBV6-6 to TRBJ2-5; no definite D call. Trimming shortened V by 2 bases and J by 4 bases, and 14 bases separated the two germline ends. CDR3 size: 15 residues. The germline V gene has CDR1 MNHNY and CDR2 SVGAGI (reference sequence).

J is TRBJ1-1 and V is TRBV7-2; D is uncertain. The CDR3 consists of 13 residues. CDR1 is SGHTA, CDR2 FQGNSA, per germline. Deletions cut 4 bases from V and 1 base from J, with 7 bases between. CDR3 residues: CASSSWRNTEAFF. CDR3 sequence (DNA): TGTGCCAGCAGCTCATGGAGGAACACTGAAGCTTTCTTT.

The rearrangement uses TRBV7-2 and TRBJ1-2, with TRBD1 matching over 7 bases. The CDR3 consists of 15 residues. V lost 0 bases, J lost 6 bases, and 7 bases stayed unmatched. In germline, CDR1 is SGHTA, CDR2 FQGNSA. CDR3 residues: CASSLALDRVDGYTF. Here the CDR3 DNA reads TGTGCCAGCAGCTTAGCCCTCGACAGGGTGGATGGCTACACCTTC.

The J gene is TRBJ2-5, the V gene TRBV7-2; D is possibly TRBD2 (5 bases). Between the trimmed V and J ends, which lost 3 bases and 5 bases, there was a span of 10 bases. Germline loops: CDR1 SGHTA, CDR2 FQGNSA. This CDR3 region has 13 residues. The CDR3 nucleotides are TGTGCCAGCAGCTTTACTAGAATGGAGACCCAGTACTTC. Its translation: CASSFTRMETQYF. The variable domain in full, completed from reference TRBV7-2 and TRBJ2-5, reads GAGVSQSPSNKVTEKGKDVELRCDPISGHTALYWYRQSLGQGLEFLIYFQGNSAPDKSGLPSDRFSAERTGGSVSTLTIQRTQQEDSAVYLCASSFTRMETQYFGPGTRLLVL.

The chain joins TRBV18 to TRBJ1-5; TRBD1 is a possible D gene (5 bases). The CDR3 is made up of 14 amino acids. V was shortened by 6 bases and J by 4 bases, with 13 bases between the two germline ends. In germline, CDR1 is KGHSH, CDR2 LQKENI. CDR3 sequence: CASSPTGTNQPQHF. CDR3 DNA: TGTGCCAGCTCCCCAACAGGAACTAATCAGCCCCAGCATTTT.

The CDR3 loop reads CASSLLGLAGGTDTQYF. Here the CDR3 DNA reads TGTGCCAGCAGCTTGCTCGGACTAGCGGGGGGTACAGATACGCAGTATTTT. The chain recombines TRBV5-6 with TRBJ2-3, with 14 bases fitting TRBD2. The germline gives CDR1 SGHDT, CDR2 YYEEEE. The CDR3 is made up of 17 amino acids. The V segment lost 1 base and the J segment 3 bases; nucleotides outside the gene matches: 4.

The CDR3 region is CASSQDGRDSEGYTF. The CDR3 region has the DNA TGCGCCAGCAGCCAAGATGGTAGGGATTCGGAGGGCTACACCTTC. This chain uses TRBV4-3 with TRBJ1-2; D is ambiguous. The CDR3 sequence is 15 residues long. V was pared by 0 bases and J by 8 bases, with 16 bases between. From germline, CDR1 is LGHNA and CDR2 YSLEER.

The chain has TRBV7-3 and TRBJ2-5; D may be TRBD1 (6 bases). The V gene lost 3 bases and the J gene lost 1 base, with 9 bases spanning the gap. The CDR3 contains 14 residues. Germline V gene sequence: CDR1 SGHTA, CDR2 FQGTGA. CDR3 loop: CASSLARGQETQYF. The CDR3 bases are TGTGCCAGCAGCTTGGCCAGGGGCCAAGAGACCCAGTACTTC.

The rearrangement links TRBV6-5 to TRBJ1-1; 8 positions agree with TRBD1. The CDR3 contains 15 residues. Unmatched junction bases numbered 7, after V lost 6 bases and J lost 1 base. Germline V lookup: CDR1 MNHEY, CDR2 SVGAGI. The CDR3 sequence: CASSPQGAANTEAFF. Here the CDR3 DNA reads TGTGCCAGCAGCCCTCAGGGGGCGGCGAACACTGAAGCTTTCTTT.

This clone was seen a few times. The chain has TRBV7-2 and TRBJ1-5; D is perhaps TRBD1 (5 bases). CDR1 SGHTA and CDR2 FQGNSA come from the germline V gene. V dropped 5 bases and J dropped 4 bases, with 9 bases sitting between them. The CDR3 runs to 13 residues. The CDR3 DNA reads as TGTGCCAGCAGCCCCGACAGTAATCAGCCCCAGCATTTT. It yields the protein CASSPDSNQPQHF.

CDR3 protein: CASSPHLGNEQFF. The CDR3 DNA sequence: TGTGCCAGCAGCCCCCACTTGGGTAATGAGCAGTTCTTC. This chain uses TRBV7-2 with TRBJ2-1; unclear D gene. CDR1 is SGHTA and CDR2 is FQGNSA in the germline V gene. This CDR3 has 13 amino acids. Trimming cost V 5 bases and J 7 bases, with 12 bases left between them. The variable domain in full, with the rest retrieved from reference TRBV7-2 and TRBJ2-1, is GAGVSQSPSNKVTEKGKDVELRCDPISGHTALYWYRQSLGQGLEFLIYFQGNSAPDKSGLPSDRFSAERTGGSVSTLTIQRTQQEDSAVYLCASSPHLGNEQFFGPGTRLTVL.

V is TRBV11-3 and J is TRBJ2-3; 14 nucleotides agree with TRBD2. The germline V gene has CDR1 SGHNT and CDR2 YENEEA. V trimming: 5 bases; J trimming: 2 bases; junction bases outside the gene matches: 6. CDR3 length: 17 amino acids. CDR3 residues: CASSTRTSGGSTDTQYF. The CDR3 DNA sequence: TGTGCCAGCAGCACCCGGACTAGCGGGGGGTCCACAGATACGCAGTATTTT.